The rows below give T cell receptor beta chains drawn from one sample of a study of T cell responses to AZD1222 COVID-19 vaccine. The table came from immunoSEQ multiplex PCR; TCRdb's copy has only in-frame clones and leaves some out. The table records roughly 110,000 clones, about 90% of them present only once. This material consisted of peripheral blood, taken 28 days after the second AZD1222 dose. The receptors derive from an adult who received the AZD1222 COVID-19 vaccine. Both conserved end residues are part of each CDR3. A D gene is named only where the DNA matches it firmly. Not all rows give a size; the values are once, few, many and, for expanded clones, a class.

V,D,J,size,length,DNA,CDR3
TRBV21-1,.,TRBJ2-7,.,16,TGTGCCAGCAGCAATGAGGACGGGGGTGGCAGTTACGAGCAGTACTTC,CASSNEDGGGSYEQYF
TRBV9,TRBD1,TRBJ2-7,.,14,TGTGCCAGCAGCGTCGGGACAGGTCGGTACGAGCAGTACTTC,CASSVGTGRYEQYF
TRBV27,.,TRBJ2-7,.,14,TGTGCCAGCAGTTTTCTAGGGGCGACCTACGAGCAGTACTTC,CASSFLGATYEQYF
TRBV18,.,TRBJ1-3,.,17,TGTGCCAGCTCACCCGGAGGAACCGACTACTCTGGAAACACCATATATTTT,CASSPGGTDYSGNTIYF
TRBV19,.,TRBJ2-1,.,13,TGTGCCAGTAGTATAGCGGAGGGGGGAGAGCAGTTCTTC,CASSIAEGGEQFF
TRBV6-6,.,TRBJ1-2,.,13,TGTGCCAGCACCCCAGGGAAGGACTATGGCTACACCTTC,CASTPGKDYGYTF
TRBV3-1/TRBV3-2,.,TRBJ2-1,.,14,TGTGCCAGCAGCTCCCCTGAGGGAAAAAATGAGCAGTTCTTC,CASSSPEGKNEQFF
TRBV2,TRBD1,TRBJ1-6,.,15,TGTGCCAGCAGGGTACCCGGGACAGGCGATTCACCCCTCCACTTT,CASRVPGTGDSPLHF
TRBV2,TRBD1,TRBJ2-7,.,14,TGTGCCAGCAGTCCGGACAGGGGATCCTACGAGCAGTACTTC,CASSPDRGSYEQYF
TRBV11-2,.,TRBJ1-3,.,16,TGTGCCAGCAGTCTGACTTCTTTATTAACTGGAAACACCATATATTTT,CASSLTSLLTGNTIYF
TRBV29-1,.,TRBJ1-6,.,12,TGCAGCGTTGGGACAGAAAATTCACCCCTCCACTTT,CSVGTENSPLHF
TRBV29-1,.,TRBJ1-2,once,13,TGCAGCGTTGAAAACCCAGGGTTCTATGGCTACACCTTC,CSVENPGFYGYTF
TRBV7-8,.,TRBJ2-1,.,14,TGTGCCAGCAGCCCCGAATGGCAGGGAGGTGAGCAGTTCTTC,CASSPEWQGGEQFF
TRBV7-9,.,TRBJ1-2,medium-sized,13,TGTGCCAGCAGCCCGACGGCAGGGGCTGGCTACACCTTC,CASSPTAGAGYTF
TRBV4-1,.,TRBJ2-3,once,17,TGCGCCAGCAGCCAAGATCCATGGGCCAGTGACACAGATACGCAGTATTTT,CASSQDPWASDTDTQYF
TRBV6-5,TRBD2,TRBJ2-1,.,13,TGTGCCAGCAGTTATGGGATGGGGACTAGGGAGTTCTTC,CASSYGMGTREFF
TRBV10-3,.,TRBJ2-3,.,13,TGTGCCATCAGTGAGTCTGTATCGGATACGCAGTATTTT,CAISESVSDTQYF
TRBV5-1,.,TRBJ1-2,.,13,TGCGCCAGCAGCGTAGACCCAATTAAGGACTACACCTTC,CASSVDPIKDYTF
TRBV7-6,TRBD2,TRBJ2-3,.,15,TGTGCCAGCAGCCGCCGACTAGCGGACACAGATACGCAGTATTTT,CASSRRLADTDTQYF
TRBV19,.,TRBJ2-1,.,13,TGTGCCAGTAGTTGGCGGGGTTACAATGAGCAGTTCTTC,CASSWRGYNEQFF
TRBV6-6,.,TRBJ1-1,.,14,TGTGCCAGCAGTTATAGGGCAGTGAACACTGAAGCTTTCTTT,CASSYRAVNTEAFF
TRBV7-3,TRBD1,TRBJ1-1,.,14,TGTGCCAGCAGCTCGACAGGGGCTTTGGGTGAAGCTTTCTTT,CASSSTGALGEAFF